The rows below give T cell receptor beta chains drawn from one sample of a study of blood T cell repertoires in COVID-19. Clones were read by immunoSEQ multiplex PCR, and TCRdb kept only the in-frame ones, dropping some. The sample gives about 75,000 clones, roughly 78% of which show up once; about 5.4% is in the top ten. Source material: peripheral blood. These TCRs come from an elderly woman with active or convalescent COVID-19. Both conserved end residues are part of each CDR3. D genes are given only for firm matches. Not every row has a clone size; where given, it reads once, few, many or a size class.

CDR3 protein,CDR3 DNA,V gene,J gene,clone size,D gene
CASSLPRGQETQYF,TGCGCCAGCAGCTTGCCCAGGGGCCAAGAGACCCAGTACTTC,TRBV5-1,TRBJ2-5,-,-
CASSQPTSGSLETQYF,TGCGCCAGCAGCCAACCAACTAGCGGGAGTTTAGAGACCCAGTACTTC,TRBV4-1,TRBJ2-5,-,TRBD2
CASSHRGNTEAFF,TGTGCCAGTAGTCACAGGGGGAACACTGAAGCTTTCTTT,TRBV19,TRBJ1-1,few,TRBD1
CASRRTPADTQYF,TGTGCCAGCAGGAGAACTCCAGCGGATACGCAGTATTTT,TRBV6-5,TRBJ2-3,few,-
CASSPNRDRVGTHTQYF,TGTGCCAGCAGCCCGAACCGGGACAGGGTGGGAACACATACGCAGTATTTT,TRBV7-8,TRBJ2-3,few,TRBD1
CASKDTMNTEAFF,TGTGCCAGCAAGGACACTATGAACACTGAAGCTTTCTTT,TRBV6-5,TRBJ1-1,-,-
CASSGAPTAGANSPLHF,TGTGCCAGCAGTGGGGCTCCAACAGCGGGGGCTAATTCACCCCTCCACTTT,TRBV6-1,TRBJ1-6,-,-
CASGRTGETQYF,TGCGCCAGCGGACGCACAGGGGAGACCCAGTACTTC,TRBV5-1,TRBJ2-5,-,-
CASSIDLNAGGYTF,TGTGCCAGTAGTATAGATCTCAACGCCGGGGGCTACACCTTC,TRBV19,TRBJ1-2,once,-
CASSPGQGETQYF,TGTGCCAGCAGTCCGGGACAGGGAGAGACCCAGTACTTC,TRBV12-3/TRBV12-4,TRBJ2-5,-,TRBD1
CATGRDFYEQYF,TGTGCCACAGGCAGGGATTTCTACGAGCAGTACTTC,TRBV2,TRBJ2-7,-,-
CASSTDRGRNEQYF,TGTGCCAGCAGCACGGACAGGGGGCGGAACGAGCAGTACTTC,TRBV5-4,TRBJ2-7,many,TRBD1
CASSLQGANEQFF,TGTGCCAGCAGCTTGCAGGGGGCCAATGAGCAGTTCTTC,TRBV5-4,TRBJ2-1,once,TRBD1
CASSLGQGGQPQHF,TGCGCCAGCAGCCTAGGACAGGGGGGTCAGCCCCAGCATTTT,TRBV4-1,TRBJ1-5,-,TRBD1
CASSPWEASGPGETQYF,TGTGCCAGCAGCCCCTGGGAGGCTTCAGGCCCCGGGGAGACCCAGTACTTC,TRBV7-9,TRBJ2-5,-,-
CASSLAPGRVNTGELFF,TGTGCCAGCAGCTTAGCCCCCGGGAGAGTGAACACCGGGGAGCTGTTTTTT,TRBV7-2,TRBJ2-2,-,-
CASSAGQGVLGAFF,TGCGCCAGCAGCGCGGGACAGGGGGTTTTGGGAGCTTTCTTT,TRBV5-1,TRBJ1-1,-,TRBD1
CASSTEGQILAGNTIYF,TGTGCCAGTAGCACAGAGGGACAGATCCTCGCCGGAAACACCATATATTTT,TRBV19,TRBJ1-3,-,TRBD1
CASSSSTGVNSPLHF,TGTGCCAGCAGTTCCTCGACAGGGGTTAATTCACCCCTCCACTTT,TRBV28,TRBJ1-6,-,TRBD1
CSVVGELAGVFADTQYF,TGCAGCGTTGTGGGGGAACTAGCGGGAGTTTTCGCAGATACGCAGTATTTT,TRBV29-1,TRBJ2-3,-,TRBD2
CASSRDSDYTF,TGTGCCAGCAGCCGAGACTCTGACTACACCTTC,TRBV6-2/TRBV6-3,TRBJ1-2,-,-
CASIQTGSYNSPLHF,TGTGCCAGCATCCAGACAGGGAGCTATAATTCACCCCTCCACTTT,TRBV27,TRBJ1-6,-,TRBD1
CASSITGREQYF,TGCGCCAGCAGCATCACAGGCCGCGAGCAGTACTTC,TRBV5-1,TRBJ2-7,-,-
CSVGGWRAFF,TGCAGCGTTGGCGGGTGGCGGGCTTTCTTT,TRBV29-1,TRBJ1-1,-,-
CASSPPTGRMSSGANVLTF,TGCGCCAGCTCCCCCCCAACAGGACGTATGTCCTCTGGGGCCAACGTCCTGACTTTC,TRBV4-1,TRBJ2-6,-,-
CASSEAGTLYQPQHF,TGTGCCAGCAGTGAAGCGGGGACACTGTATCAGCCCCAGCATTTT,TRBV6-1,TRBJ1-5,-,-
CASSRDRDQPQHF,TGTGCCAGCAGCAGGGACAGGGATCAGCCCCAGCATTTT,TRBV7-2,TRBJ1-5,few,TRBD1
CASLDSANTEAFF,TGTGCCAGCTTGGACAGCGCGAACACTGAAGCTTTCTTT,TRBV14,TRBJ1-1,-,-
CASSLLDGQGEQYF,TGTGCCAGCAGCTTGCTAGACGGACAAGGGGAGCAGTACTTC,TRBV5-4,TRBJ2-7,-,-
CASSERRQGPDTQYF,TGTGCCAGCAGTGAACGGAGACAGGGGCCAGATACGCAGTATTTT,TRBV6-1,TRBJ2-3,-,TRBD1
CASREQLNTGELFF,TGTGCCAGTAGAGAACAGCTGAACACCGGGGAGCTGTTTTTT,TRBV19,TRBJ2-2,-,-
CASSGQAGYEQYF,TGCGCCAGCAGTGGGCAGGCGGGCTACGAGCAGTACTTC,TRBV5-1,TRBJ2-7,-,-
CASSFLDRANQPQHF,TGTGCCAGCAGTTTCCTTGACAGGGCAAATCAGCCCCAGCATTTT,TRBV28,TRBJ1-5,-,TRBD1
CASSWGTGWTQPQHF,TGTGCCAGCAGCTGGGGGACAGGGTGGACTCAGCCCCAGCATTTT,TRBV5-6,TRBJ1-5,few,TRBD1
CASSILGGSNQPQHF,TGTGCCAGTAGTATACTGGGAGGTAGCAATCAGCCCCAGCATTTT,TRBV19,TRBJ1-5,-,-
CAISGQGQETQYF,TGTGCCATCAGCGGACAGGGGCAAGAGACCCAGTACTTC,TRBV10-3,TRBJ2-5,-,TRBD1
CASSDPRRASSYEQYF,TGCGCCAGCAGTGATCCGCGCAGGGCCAGCTCCTACGAGCAGTACTTC,TRBV10-2,TRBJ2-7,-,-
CASSLRTGGATGELFF,TGTGCCAGCAGCCTGAGGACAGGGGGCGCAACCGGGGAGCTGTTTTTT,TRBV7-2,TRBJ2-2,-,TRBD1
CASSLMGQGFGETQYF,TGCGCCAGCAGCTTGATGGGACAGGGCTTCGGGGAGACCCAGTACTTC,TRBV5-1,TRBJ2-5,-,TRBD1
CASSYFSGPSYEQYF,TGTGCCAGCAGTTACTTTAGCGGGCCTTCTTACGAGCAGTACTTC,TRBV6-2/TRBV6-3,TRBJ2-7,-,TRBD2
CASSLEAGRYEQFF,TGTGCCAGCAGTCTGGAAGCGGGGAGGTATGAGCAGTTCTTC,TRBV6-4,TRBJ2-1,-,TRBD2
CASSQSRETQYF,TGTGCCAGCAGCCAATCGAGAGAGACCCAGTACTTC,TRBV16,TRBJ2-5,-,-
CAWSVFQEGAEKLFF,TGTGCCTGGAGTGTGTTTCAGGAGGGAGCCGAAAAACTGTTTTTT,TRBV30,TRBJ1-4,-,-
CASRQGGVTEAFF,TGTGCCAGTAGGCAGGGGGGCGTCACTGAAGCTTTCTTT,TRBV19,TRBJ1-1,-,TRBD1
CASSSGFSSYEQYF,TGTGCCAGCAGCTCAGGCTTCAGCTCCTACGAGCAGTACTTC,TRBV11-2,TRBJ2-7,-,-
CASSANMYGTPSSTDTQYF,TGTGCCAGCAGCGCCAACATGTACGGGACACCGTCTAGCACAGATACGCAGTATTTT,TRBV7-6,TRBJ2-3,-,-
CASNRNTGELFF,TGCGCCAGCAACAGAAACACCGGGGAGCTGTTTTTT,TRBV5-1,TRBJ2-2,-,-
CASSLFRGETQYF,TGTGCCAGCAGTTTATTCCGAGGGGAGACCCAGTACTTC,TRBV27,TRBJ2-5,-,-
CASRFRAEQFF,TGTGCCAGCAGGTTTCGCGCCGAGCAGTTCTTC,TRBV2,TRBJ2-1,once,-
CASSSGILSTDTQYF,TGTGCCAGCAGTTCCGGGATTCTGAGCACAGATACGCAGTATTTT,TRBV3-1/TRBV3-2,TRBJ2-3,-,-
CASSSPPWESIYGYTF,TGTGCCAGCAGTTCCCCACCCTGGGAGAGTATCTATGGCTACACCTTC,TRBV28,TRBJ1-2,-,-
CASSLYAGGAYGYTF,TGTGCCAGCAGTTTATATGCCGGGGGAGCCTATGGCTACACCTTC,TRBV28,TRBJ1-2,-,-
CASSQDYRTGMGNEQFF,TGCGCCAGCAGCCAAGATTATCGGACAGGGATGGGCAATGAGCAGTTCTTC,TRBV4-1,TRBJ2-1,-,TRBD1
CASSNRQAGPDTQYF,TGTGCCAGCAGCAACAGACAGGCTGGTCCAGATACGCAGTATTTT,TRBV7-2,TRBJ2-3,-,-